Listed here are 9 T cell receptor delta chains from one sample, sequenced in a study of γδ T cells in repeated Plasmodium falciparum infection. Flow sorting of PBMC yielded separate Vgamma9/Vdelta2+ and Vdelta2-negative gammadelta T cell populations for bulk repertoire analysis. TCRdb re-called clones from the multiplex PCR reads via CATT. Here the sample spans 50,000 to 65,000 delta-chain clones, about 1.5% being singletons. Sequenced sample: gamma-delta T cells from blood. The receptors were gathered from a pool of human donors (malaria-infected and uninfected, not separated).

On this clone itself: A far larger clone is one base from this, pointing to a likely read error. The identical CDR3 is also encoded by other nucleotide sequences in the sample. This chain links TRDV2 with TRDJ1; 7 positions agree with TRDD3. The germline CDR1 and CDR2 sequences are GEAIGNYY and EKD. The CDR3 has 14 residues. J lost 1 base, V lost 4 bases, and 5 bases had no gene match. CDR3 protein: CACDTLGGTDKLIF. The DNA of the CDR3 is TGTGCCTGTGATACGCTGGGGGGCACCGATAAACTCATCTTT.

This clone occurred many times. The protein recorded in TCRdb matches a much larger clone and deviates from this DNA's translation at residue 4, suggesting a read error; the protein here is obtained by translating the DNA. This chain's CDR3 is CAFAFPWGIPTDKLIF. The CDR3 region has the DNA TGTGCCTTTGCCTTCCCTTGGGGGATACCCACCGATAAACTCATCTTT. The rearrangement joins TRDV3 to TRDJ1; 10 nucleotides agree with TRDD3. Trimming took 2 bases from V and 1 from J; bases not matched to a gene: 10. There are 16 residues in the CDR3. Germline V CDR1 and CDR2: TVYSNPD, GDNSRS (reference sequence).

V gene TRDV1 combines with J gene TRDJ1, with 8 bases lining up with TRDD2. TCRdb records no J gene; here it was assigned by comparing the DNA to germline. V lost 7 bases to trimming and J lost 2 bases; unmatched junction nucleotides: 18. CDR1 TSWWSYY and CDR2 QGS come from the germline V gene. The CDR3 has 18 amino acids. The CDR3 coding sequence is TGTGCTCTTGAGCGACTCTTCCTACGGCCCCTGCGGACCGATAAACTCATCTTT. Translation gives CALERLFLRPLRTDKLIF.

This clone has only a few counts. The TCRdb protein, from a much larger clone, departs from this DNA's translation at residue 18, likely by read error; the protein shown derives from the DNA. V is TRDV1 and J is TRDJ1; maybe TRDD3 (5 bases). CDR1 and CDR2 from the germline V gene are TSWWSYY and QGS. The CDR3 length is 19 residues. CDR3 residues: CALGEPLVLGELNTDKLTF. The CDR3, as DNA: TGTGCTCTTGGGGAACCCCTCGTCTTAGGGGAACTCAACACCGATAAACTCACCTTT.

This clone was seen repeatedly, ten times or more. TCRdb's listed protein matches a much larger clone and diverges from this DNA's translation at residue 5, likely through a read error; the protein shown comes from the DNA. This chain connects TRDV1 to TRDJ1; a weak D match, TRDD3 (6 bases). The CDR3 sequence is 20 residues long. Germline-derived CDR1 and CDR2 are TSWWSYY and QGS. V lost 4 bases, J lost 3 bases, and 30 bases lay in between. CDR3 protein: CALGGPANVLHILGPDKLIF. CDR3 DNA: TGTGCTCTTGGGGGACCAGCTAACGTCCTCCACATACTGGGTCCCGATAAACTCATCTTT.

This clone has ten or more counts. A single base is all that separates this from a far larger clone, so a read error is likely. Within the sample, other DNA sequences also encode this same CDR3. The chain recombines TRDV1 with TRDJ1, with 8 nucleotides matching TRDD3. The CDR3 extends over 18 amino acids. Per the germline V gene, CDR1 is TSWWSYY and CDR2 is QGS. This chain's CDR3 is CALGELKWGMSDTDKLIF. In nucleotides, the CDR3 is TGTGCTCTTGGGGAACTAAAATGGGGGATGTCCGACACCGACAAACTCATCTTT.

This clone was detected many times. A read error is the likely source, as a far larger clone sits one nucleotide away. This CDR3 is also generated by other DNA sequences in the sample. This chain links TRDV1 with TRDJ1; 9 nucleotides line up with TRDD3. The CDR3 covers 21 residues. CDR1 is TSWWSYY, CDR2 QGS, per germline. The CDR3 protein is CALVVTITGGLQHTYTDKLIF. The CDR3, as DNA: TGTGCCCTTGTGGTTACCATTACTGGGGGACTCCAGCACACGTACACCGATAAACTCATCTTT.

This clone has only one observation. The chain uses TRDV1 and TRDJ1; 9 bases fit TRDD3. The J gene, absent from TCRdb, was called here by matching the DNA to germline. Unmatched junction bases numbered 8, after V lost 3 bases and J lost 3 bases. Germline V CDR1 and CDR2: TSWWSYY, QGS. This CDR3 spans 16 amino acids. This chain's CDR3 is CALGDCTGGRPDKLIF. The CDR3 DNA reads TGTGCTCTTGGGGACTGCACTGGGGGACGCCCCGATAAACTCATCTTT.

Comment on this clone: This DNA translates differently at residue 8 from the TCRdb protein, which is that of a much larger clone; a read error is likely, and the protein shown is the DNA's own translation. The chain couples TRDV2 to TRDJ1, with 9 bases fitting TRDD3. TCRdb gives no J gene; it was assigned here by matching the DNA to germline. CDR3 length: 18 residues. CDR1 and CDR2 from the germline V gene are GEAIGNYY and EKD. V gave up 2 bases and J gave up 0 bases; unmatched junction bases: 12. The CDR3 is CACDSRHRGIPYTDKLIF. Written as DNA, the CDR3 is TGTGCCTGTGACAGTAGGCACCGGGGGATACCTTACACCGATAAACTCATCTTT.